This entry is about one T cell receptor beta chain. This entry is derived from a study of blood T cell repertoires in COVID-19. Study in general: Material from acute and convalescent COVID-19 was sourced from the United States, Italy and Spain. Sample material is recorded as cDNA or gDNA derived from T cells, B-cell-depleted T cells, or PBMCs.

In Seattle, patients joined the study during active infection and were tracked longitudinally. Under the authors' procedure: The authors estimated nucleated cell counts from reference gene primer amplification. Profiling relied on immunoSEQ multiplex PCR, and the TCRdb table lists in-frame clones only, not all of them. The D gene and trimming were derived from the DNA, and the V and J assignments and clone size from that table. The repertoire holds around 220,000 clones, with roughly 80% as singletons. The germline V gene encodes CDR1 LNHDA and CDR2 SQIVND (reference sequence). V gave up 5 bases and J gave up 6 bases, with 12 bases separating them. This CDR3 contains 13 residues.

This rearrangement joins TRBV19 to TRBJ2-3; maybe TRBD1 (5 bases). Sequencing input: peripheral blood. The clonotype originates from a woman older than 75 with COVID-19, enrolled during active disease. The CDR3, as DNA: TGTGCCAGTAGTCGTCCAGGGTCCGATACGCAGTATTTT. Residues: CASSRPGSDTQYF.